These 22 T cell receptor beta chains came from one sample sequenced in a study of cytomegalovirus exposure and HLA in healthy donors. Some clones are missing from TCRdb's copy, which holds only in-frame ones; the method was immunoSEQ multiplex PCR. The sample holds about 150,000 clones, more than 75% seen once. The sequenced material came from PBMCs. These receptors were taken from a man between 18 and 29 years old in good health and CMV-seronegative.

This clone was seen once. The chain couples TRBV28 to TRBJ1-1; the D gene is possibly TRBD1 (6 bases). This CDR3 has 13 residues. V dropped 6 bases and J dropped 4 bases, with 12 bases sitting between them. Germline values: CDR1 MDHEN, CDR2 SYDVKM. The CDR3: CASRGGRSTEAFF. DNA of the CDR3: TGTGCCAGCAGAGGGGGTCGGAGCACTGAAGCTTTCTTT.

This clone was detected only a few times. The chain carries TRBV19 and TRBJ1-3, with a possible D match to TRBD1 (5 bases). This CDR3 spans 16 amino acids. The V end was cut by 6 bases, the J end by 0 bases, with 15 bases between. CDR1 is LNHDA and CDR2 is SQIVND in the germline V gene (reference sequence). CDR3 loop: CASSRETLSSGNTIYF. CDR3 DNA: TGTGCCAGTAGCAGGGAAACTCTCAGCTCTGGAAACACCATATATTTT. Complete variable domain (other parts from reference TRBV19 and TRBJ1-3): DGGITQSPKYLFRKEGQNVTLSCEQNLNHDAMYWYRQDPGQGLRLIYYSQIVNDFQKGDIAEGYSVSREKKESFPLTVTSAQKNPTAFYLCASSRETLSSGNTIYFGEGSWLTVV.

This clone has just a few counts. The chain joins TRBV7-2 to TRBJ1-5; D is undetermined. V was clipped by 1 base and J by 3 bases, with 4 bases between them. CDR3 size: 13 residues. Germline CDR1 reads SGHTA; CDR2 reads FQGNSA. The CDR3: CASSLVSNQPQHF. The CDR3 DNA sequence: TGTGCCAGCAGCTTAGTCTCCAATCAGCCCCAGCATTTT.

V is TRBV5-1 and J is TRBJ2-1; D is uncertain. The germline V gene encodes CDR1 SGHRS and CDR2 YFSETQ. This CDR3 contains 11 residues. V was cut by 2 bases and J by 7 bases, with 4 bases left in between. The CDR3 bases are TGCGCCAGCAGCTTTACTAATGAGCAGTTCTTC. Translation gives CASSFTNEQFF.

This chain connects TRBV28 to TRBJ1-2; D not certain. The CDR3 loop spans 14 amino acids. The germline gives CDR1 MDHEN, CDR2 SYDVKM. Trimming took 3 bases from V and 7 from J, leaving 15 bases between them. CDR3 DNA: TGTGCCAGCAGTTTGGCTGAAACTACCGCTGGCTACACCTTC. Residues: CASSLAETTAGYTF.

Only one count was recorded for this clone. The rearrangement links TRBV6-5 to TRBJ2-1; 9 nucleotides align to TRBD1. The V gene's germline CDR1 is MNHEY and CDR2 SVGAGI. The CDR3 covers 13 residues. V was pared by 6 bases and J by 8 bases, with 5 bases of the junction left unmatched. The CDR3 bases are TGTGCCAGCAGACCGGACAGGGGCGATGAGCAGTTCTTC. Protein product: CASRPDRGDEQFF.

The V call is TRBV2, the J call TRBJ2-4, with 14 bases that match TRBD2. Germline trimming cut 6 bases from V and 11 bases from J; bases unmatched to any gene: 9. CDR1 is SNHLY, CDR2 FYNNEI, per germline. This CDR3 has 15 residues. This chain's CDR3 is CASRPPGLAGVLQYF. As DNA, the CDR3 is TGTGCCAGCAGGCCCCCGGGACTAGCGGGGGTCCTTCAGTACTTC. Full variable domain (outside the CDR3, taken from reference TRBV2 and TRBJ2-4): EPEVTQTPSHQVTQMGQEVILRCVPISNHLYFYWYRQILGQKVEFLVSFYNNEISEKSEIFDDQFSVERPDGSNFTLKIRSTKLEDSAMYFCASRPPGLAGVLQYFGAGTRLSVL.

CDR3 sequence: CAWSGGGVLGYTF. CDR3 sequence (DNA): TGTGCCTGGAGTGGAGGGGGCGTCTTGGGCTACACCTTC. This sequence joins TRBV30 and TRBJ1-2, with 7 bases identical to TRBD1. Germline assignment: CDR1 GTSNPN and CDR2 SVGIG (reference sequence). The J segment lost 8 bases and the V segment lost 1 base, leaving 7 bases of the junction unmatched. There are 13 residues in the CDR3.

CDR3 DNA sequence: TGTGCCAGCAGCTTAGAACAGGAGACCCAGTACTTC. Its translation: CASSLEQETQYF. The chain is built from TRBV11-2 and TRBJ2-5; D is undetermined. Trimming took off 0 bases at V and 5 bases at J, with 4 bases between the two ends. The CDR3 length is 12 residues. Germline CDR1 reads SGHAT; CDR2 reads FQNNGV.

This chain connects TRBV27 to TRBJ1-2; D is possibly TRBD1 (6 bases). Trimming took 3 bases from V and 7 from J, leaving 12 bases between them. This CDR3 region has 13 residues. Germline-derived CDR1 and CDR2 are MNHEY and SMNVEV (reference sequence). The CDR3: CASSLQGFGGYTF. CDR3 sequence (DNA): TGTGCCAGCAGTTTGCAGGGGTTTGGTGGCTACACCTTC.

Only one count was recorded for this clone. The chain couples TRBV29-1 to TRBJ1-2; no reliable D call. The V and J ends lost 5 bases and 5 bases respectively, with 12 bases between them. This CDR3 contains 12 residues. CDR1 and CDR2 from the germline V gene are SQVTM and ANQGSEA. The CDR3 DNA reads TGCAGCGTTTCCGCTGGCGGGTATGGCTACACCTTC. This encodes CSVSAGGYGYTF. Full variable domain (remainder filled in from reference TRBV29-1 and TRBJ1-2): SAVISQKPSRDICQRGTSLTIQCQVDSQVTMMFWYRQQPGQSLTLIATANQGSEATYESGFVIDKFPISRPNLTFSTLTVSNMSPEDSSIYLCSVSAGGYGYTFGSGTRLTVV.

This sequence joins TRBV19 and TRBJ2-1; 11 bases are a match to TRBD2. V shed 7 bases and J 10 bases; nucleotides not matched to a gene: 12. Germline assignment: CDR1 LNHDA and CDR2 SQIVND (reference sequence). The CDR3 is 15 residues long. The CDR3 nucleotides read TGTGCCAGTACTGTTGGGACTAGCGGAGTGCGGGAGCAGTTCTTC. Protein sequence: CASTVGTSGVREQFF.

This chain connects TRBV5-1 to TRBJ1-2; 9 bases fit TRBD1. From germline, CDR1 is SGHRS and CDR2 YFSETQ. V gave up 2 bases and J gave up 5 bases; unmatched junction bases: 4. The CDR3 is 14 residues long. The CDR3 sequence is CASSFSGQGYGYTF. The CDR3 DNA reads TGCGCCAGCAGCTTTTCTGGACAGGGGTATGGCTACACCTTC.

This chain joins TRBV28 and TRBJ2-1; 7 nucleotides agree with TRBD1. J was trimmed by 6 bases and V by 7 bases; bases with no gene match: 15. The germline CDR1 and CDR2 sequences are MDHEN and SYDVKM. This CDR3 contains 16 residues. The CDR3 sequence is CASIGSGQGVANEQFF. CDR3 nucleotides: TGTGCCAGCATAGGTTCGGGGCAGGGGGTTGCCAATGAGCAGTTCTTC.

This clone showed up just a few times. This chain links TRBV5-1 with TRBJ2-1; TRBD2 might be the D (5 bases). The CDR3 is 12 amino acids. The germline V and J ends were trimmed by 3 bases and 9 bases, with 10 bases remaining between them. The germline gives CDR1 SGHRS, CDR2 YFSETQ. This CDR3 is CASSWVGGEQFF. The CDR3 DNA reads TGCGCCAGCAGCTGGGTCGGAGGTGAGCAGTTCTTC.

The CDR3 DNA follows: TGTGCCAGCAGCTTCGGTATGAACACTGAAGCTTTCTTT. It specifies CASSFGMNTEAFF. This chain links TRBV7-2 with TRBJ1-1; D is unclear. The CDR3 runs to 13 residues. Looked up from germline, CDR1 is SGHTA and CDR2 is FQGNSA. Trimming pared 3 bases from V and 0 bases from J, leaving 5 bases between.

This clone has more than one count but fewer than ten. This rearrangement joins TRBV5-1 to TRBJ1-3; no clear D. The germline V gene has CDR1 SGHRS and CDR2 YFSETQ. The length of the CDR3 is 16 residues. Trimming shortened V by 0 bases and J by 0 bases, and 10 bases separated the two germline ends. The CDR3 protein is CASSLGGVRSGNTIYF. CDR3 coding DNA: TGCGCCAGCAGCTTGGGAGGAGTTCGCTCTGGAAACACCATATATTTT.

This clone appeared a few times. This sequence joins TRBV27 and TRBJ1-2, with D possibly TRBD1 on 5 matching bases. V lost 3 bases to trimming and J lost 4 bases, with 12 bases between them. CDR1 and CDR2 (germline): MNHEY, SMNVEV (reference sequence). The CDR3 runs 14 residues. The CDR3 sequence: CASSFRGEGYGYTF. The CDR3, as DNA: TGTGCCAGCAGTTTTCGGGGGGAGGGCTATGGCTACACCTTC.

This rearrangement joins TRBV19 to TRBJ2-1; no firm D call. CDR1 is LNHDA, CDR2 SQIVND, per germline (reference sequence). This CDR3 is built from 12 residues. Trimming left V 2 bases short and J 7 bases short, with 6 bases between. The CDR3 spells CASSISRNEQFF. DNA for the CDR3: TGTGCCAGTAGTATATCGAGGAATGAGCAGTTCTTC.

The V and J genes are TRBV4-1 and TRBJ1-5; D is perhaps TRBD1 (6 bases). Trimming removed 5 bases from V and 6 bases from J, with 20 bases in between. The CDR3 is made up of 16 amino acids. CDR1 is MGHRA, CDR2 YSYEKL, per germline. This CDR3 is CASSIVPFGGLQPQHF. The CDR3 region has the DNA TGCGCCAGCAGCATAGTTCCTTTCGGGGGGCTTCAGCCCCAGCATTTT.

The V call is TRBV10-3, the J call TRBJ2-3; the D gene is possibly TRBD1 (5 bases). Trimming took off 11 bases at V and 6 bases at J, with 18 bases between the two ends. This CDR3 has 13 residues. Germline-derived CDR1 and CDR2 are ENHRY and SYGVKD. The CDR3 reads CALQGAKGDTQYF. In nucleotides, the CDR3 is TGTGCCTTACAAGGGGCTAAGGGGGATACGCAGTATTTT.

The chain links TRBV2 to TRBJ2-1; a possible D gene is TRBD1 (6 bases). Deletions cut 6 bases from V and 13 bases from J, with 13 bases between. Germline-derived CDR1 and CDR2 are SNHLY and FYNNEI. The length of the CDR3 is 11 residues. In DNA, the CDR3 is TGTGCCAGCAGCCTGAGGGGGTCACAGTTCTTC. Its protein product is CASSLRGSQFF. The whole variable domain, remainder taken from reference TRBV2 and TRBJ2-1, is EPEVTQTPSHQVTQMGQEVILRCVPISNHLYFYWYRQILGQKVEFLVSFYNNEISEKSEIFDDQFSVERPDGSNFTLKIRSTKLEDSAMYFCASSLRGSQFFGPGTRLTVL.